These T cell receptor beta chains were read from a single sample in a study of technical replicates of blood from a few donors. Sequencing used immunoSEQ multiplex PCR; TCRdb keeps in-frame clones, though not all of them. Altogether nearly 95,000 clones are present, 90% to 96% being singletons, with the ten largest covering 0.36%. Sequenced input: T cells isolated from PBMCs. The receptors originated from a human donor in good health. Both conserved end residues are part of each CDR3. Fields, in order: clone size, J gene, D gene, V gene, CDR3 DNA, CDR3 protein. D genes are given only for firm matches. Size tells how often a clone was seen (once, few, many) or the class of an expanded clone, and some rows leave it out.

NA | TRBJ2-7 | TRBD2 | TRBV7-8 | TGTGCCCTAATTCGAGCGGGAGACGGTGAGCAGTACTTC | CALIRAGDGEQYF
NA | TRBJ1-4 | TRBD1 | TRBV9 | TGTGCCAGCAGCGAAGGGACAGCGAGTAATGAAAAACTGTTTTTT | CASSEGTASNEKLFF
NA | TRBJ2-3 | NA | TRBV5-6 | TGTGCCAGCGGAAATTCGAGGGTCGGAGCGGGTCATACGCAGTATTTT | CASGNSRVGAGHTQYF
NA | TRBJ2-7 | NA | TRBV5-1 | TGCGCCAGCAGTGACTCCTTCTCCTACGAGCAGTACTTC | CASSDSFSYEQYF
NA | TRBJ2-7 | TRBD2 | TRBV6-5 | TGTGCCAGCAGTGGCGGACTAGCGGGAGGTCGCGAGCAGTACTTC | CASSGGLAGGREQYF
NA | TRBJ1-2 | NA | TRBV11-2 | TGTGCCAGCAGCTTAGAGCGCTATGGCTACACCTTC | CASSLERYGYTF
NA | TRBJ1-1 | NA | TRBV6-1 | TGTGCCAGCAGTGCCCAGGGAAGAAACACTGAAGCTTTCTTT | CASSAQGRNTEAFF
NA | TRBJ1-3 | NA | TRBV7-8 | TGTGCCAGCAGCCCAGAGGTGAACTCTGGAAACACCATATATTTT | CASSPEVNSGNTIYF
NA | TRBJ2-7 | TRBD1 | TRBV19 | TGTGCCAGCAGCAGGACAGGGGTGGTCTACGAGCAGTACTTC | CASSRTGVVYEQYF
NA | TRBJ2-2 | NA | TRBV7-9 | TGTGCCAGCCCTCCAATGGGCACGAACACCGGGGAGCTGTTTTTT | CASPPMGTNTGELFF
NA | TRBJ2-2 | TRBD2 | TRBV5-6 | TGTGCCAGCAGCTTGGTAGCGGGAGGGTACACCGGGGAGCTGTTTTTT | CASSLVAGGYTGELFF
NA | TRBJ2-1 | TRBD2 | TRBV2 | TGTGCCGGTAAGGGACTAGGCTTCTACAATGAGCAGTTCTTC | CAGKGLGFYNEQFF
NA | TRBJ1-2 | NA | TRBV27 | TGTGCCAGCAGTCCACCCGACTTTGCCTTCTATGGCTACACCTTC | CASSPPDFAFYGYTF
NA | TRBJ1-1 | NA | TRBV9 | TGTGCCAGCAGCGTAGGGTCAGAGAACACTGAAGCTTTCTTT | CASSVGSENTEAFF
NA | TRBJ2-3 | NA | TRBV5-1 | TGCGCCAGCAGCCCGAGCGAGTCCGATACGCAGTATTTT | CASSPSESDTQYF
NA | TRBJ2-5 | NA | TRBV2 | TGTGCCAGTTTGCGGGGTACGGCGCAAGAGACCCAGTACTTC | CASLRGTAQETQYF
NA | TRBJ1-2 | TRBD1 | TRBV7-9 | TGTGCCAGCAGCACCCAGGGGGCGCTTAACTATGGCTACACCTTC | CASSTQGALNYGYTF
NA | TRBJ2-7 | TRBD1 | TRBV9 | TGTGCCAGCAGCGGCCGGGACAGGCTCTCCTTC | CASSGRDRLSF
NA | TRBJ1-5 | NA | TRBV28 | TGTGCCAGCAGGACAGGTTTCCTAAATCAGCCCCAGCATTTT | CASRTGFLNQPQHF
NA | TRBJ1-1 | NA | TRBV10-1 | TGCGCCAGCAGTGAGTCGGAGGGAAAGGCTTTCTTT | CASSESEGKAFF
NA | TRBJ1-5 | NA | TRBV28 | TGTGCCAGCAGTTTAGCAGGGTATAGCAATCAGCCCCAGCATTTT | CASSLAGYSNQPQHF
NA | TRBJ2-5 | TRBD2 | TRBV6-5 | TGTGCCAGCAGCGTGGCTAGCGGGAGAGAGACCCAGTACTTC | CASSVASGRETQYF
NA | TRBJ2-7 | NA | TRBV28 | TGTGCCAGCATCCCCCGGGTCCTCTCCTACGAGCAGTACTTC | CASIPRVLSYEQYF
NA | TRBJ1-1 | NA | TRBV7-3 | TGTGCCAGCAGCCTCTCAGTGAACACTGAAGCTTTCTTT | CASSLSVNTEAFF
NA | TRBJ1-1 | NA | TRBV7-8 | TGTGCCAGCAGCCTAGCTAAAAAGCTTGAAGCTTTCTTT | CASSLAKKLEAFF
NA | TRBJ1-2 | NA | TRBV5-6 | TGTGCCAGCAGCTTGGATCGCGACAGATTTTATGGCTACACCTTC | CASSLDRDRFYGYTF
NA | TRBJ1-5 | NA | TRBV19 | TGTGCCAGTAGTATTAGGTACGGAGGGAGCCAGCCCCAGCATTTT | CASSIRYGGSQPQHF
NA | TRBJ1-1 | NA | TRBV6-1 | TGTGCCAGCTGCCAGGGGTTTACGGCGAACACTGAAGCTTTCTTT | CASCQGFTANTEAFF
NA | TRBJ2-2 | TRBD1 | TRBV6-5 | TGTGCCAGCAGTTATCTAGGACAGGGGGCCGGCGGGGAGCTGTTTTTT | CASSYLGQGAGGELFF
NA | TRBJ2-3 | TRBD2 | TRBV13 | TGTGCCAGCAGCAACAGACTAGCGGCTAGCACAGATACGCAGTATTTT | CASSNRLAASTDTQYF
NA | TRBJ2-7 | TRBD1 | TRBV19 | TGTGCCAGTAGTAAGGACAGGGGGACCTACGAGCAGTACTTC | CASSKDRGTYEQYF
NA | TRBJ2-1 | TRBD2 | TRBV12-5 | TGTGCTAGTGGTTTGGTAGTGAGGATCGAAGGACTAGCGGGAGAAACGGATGAGCAGTTCTTC | CASGLVVRIEGLAGETDEQFF
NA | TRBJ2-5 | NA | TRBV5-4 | TGTGCCAGCAGCTTAACCTCCGGCGGAGAGACCCAGTACTTC | CASSLTSGGETQYF
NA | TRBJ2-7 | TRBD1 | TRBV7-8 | TGTGCCAGCAGCTTATACAGGGGGCACGGGTACGAGCAGTACTTC | CASSLYRGHGYEQYF
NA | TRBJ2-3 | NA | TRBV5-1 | TGCGCCAGCAGCTTGAACAGCCCAACAGATACGCAGTATTTT | CASSLNSPTDTQYF
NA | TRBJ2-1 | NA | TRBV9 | TGTGCCAGCAGCCATTTAGATGGTGAGCAGTTCTTC | CASSHLDGEQFF
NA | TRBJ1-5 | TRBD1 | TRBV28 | TGTGCCAGCAGTTCTGGGACAGTATGGAATCAGCCCCAGCATTTT | CASSSGTVWNQPQHF
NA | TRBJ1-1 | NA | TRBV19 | TGTGCCAGTAGTATAGAAACACAACCCGCTGTTGAAGCTTTCTTT | CASSIETQPAVEAFF
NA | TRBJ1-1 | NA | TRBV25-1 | TGTGCCAGCAGTGAACTCCTCCTGACGAACTATGAGAACACTGAAGCTTTCTTT | CASSELLLTNYENTEAFF
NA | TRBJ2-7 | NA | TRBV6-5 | TGTGCCAGCAGGGGAGTTTGGAACCCGGAGGACGAGCAGTACTTC | CASRGVWNPEDEQYF
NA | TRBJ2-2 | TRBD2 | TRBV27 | TGTGCCAGCAGTCCGCAGGGACTAGTGTTCGGGGAGCTGTTTTTT | CASSPQGLVFGELFF
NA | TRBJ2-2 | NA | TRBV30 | TGTGCCTGGAGCCAGATCGGGACACCGACCGGGGAGCTGTTTTTT | CAWSQIGTPTGELFF
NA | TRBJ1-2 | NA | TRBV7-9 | TGTGCCAGCAGTCGCTTCGGGGGTTTCGGGGGCTACACCTTC | CASSRFGGFGGYTF
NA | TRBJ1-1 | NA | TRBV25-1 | TGTGCCAGCAGGGCTACTGAAGCTTTCTTT | CASRATEAFF
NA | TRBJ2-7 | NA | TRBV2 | TGTGCCAGCAGTGAAGAGGGGATGAAATCCTACGAGCAGTACTTC | CASSEEGMKSYEQYF
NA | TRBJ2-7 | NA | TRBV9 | TGTGCCAGCACCTTAGGGACTTCTGATTACGAGCAGTACTTC | CASTLGTSDYEQYF
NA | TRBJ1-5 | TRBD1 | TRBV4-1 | TGCGCCAGCAGCCGCACAGGGGGCGCAGATAGCAATCAGCCCCAGCATTTT | CASSRTGGADSNQPQHF
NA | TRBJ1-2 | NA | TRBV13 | TGTGCCAGCAGCCCACTTGAGTATGGCTACACCTTC | CASSPLEYGYTF
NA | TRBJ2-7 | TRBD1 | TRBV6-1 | TGTGCCAGCAACCCCGGGACAGGAACCTACGAGCAGTACTTC | CASNPGTGTYEQYF
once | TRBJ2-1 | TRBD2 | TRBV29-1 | TGCAGCGTAGCCGGGACTAGCGGGAGCGGTGAGCAGTTCTTC | CSVAGTSGSGEQFF
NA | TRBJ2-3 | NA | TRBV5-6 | TGTGCCAGCAGCTTTCCAGGGACAGATACGCAGTATTTT | CASSFPGTDTQYF
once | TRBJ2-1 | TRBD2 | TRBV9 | TGTGCCAGCAGCCAGATCCCAGCGGGAGGAACCTACAATGAGCAGTTCTTC | CASSQIPAGGTYNEQFF
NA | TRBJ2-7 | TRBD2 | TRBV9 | TGTGCCAGCAGCGCCCCTAGCGGGAGAGAGTCCTACGAGCAGTACTTC | CASSAPSGRESYEQYF
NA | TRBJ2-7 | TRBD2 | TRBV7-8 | TGTGCCAGCAGCCTGATCACTAGCGGGAGGGGCGAGCAGTACTTC | CASSLITSGRGEQYF
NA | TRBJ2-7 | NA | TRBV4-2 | TGTGCCAGCAGCCAAGGGGCGATGACCGACAGCTACGAGCAGTACTTC | CASSQGAMTDSYEQYF
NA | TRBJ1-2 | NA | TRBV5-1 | TGCGCCAGCAGCGTCTCACTCGGGGTCTATGGCTACACCTTC | CASSVSLGVYGYTF
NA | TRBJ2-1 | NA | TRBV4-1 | TGCGCCAGCAGCCAAGCCGGAGGAGACTTTGAGCAGTTCTTC | CASSQAGGDFEQFF
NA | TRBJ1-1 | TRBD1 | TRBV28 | TGTGCCAGCAGCGAAATAGGGGGCAGGGATGCTTTCTTT | CASSEIGGRDAFF
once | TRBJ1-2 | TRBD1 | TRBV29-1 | TGCAGCGTTGAAGATCGAGGGACAGGGGGCTCTGGCTACACCTTC | CSVEDRGTGGSGYTF